This TCR beta chain was identified in a study of molecular identifiers for immune sequencing clone quantification. In TCRdb, the PCR reads were re-called with MiXCR into one record per CDR3 protein. Here the sample spans about 65,000 distinct CDR3 sequences, about 18% being singletons. The CDR3 is 14 residues long. Germline loops: CDR1 ENHRY, CDR2 SYGVKD. Trimming left V 2 bases short and J 0 bases short, with 8 bases between. This clonotype appeared many times. The sample was naive CD8+ T cells from blood, with Jurkat cell RNA spiked in. Subset given: FACS-sorted CD8+CD4-CCR7+CD45RA+ naive T cells. This chain links TRBV10-3 with TRBJ2-7; TRBD2 is a possible D gene (6 bases). The sequence derives from a human donor in good health. Some libraries in this study had Jurkat cell RNA spiked in. CDR3 sequence reads: CAISEGGYSYEQYF. Written as DNA, the CDR3 is TGTGCCATCAGTGAGGGGGGGTACTCCTACGAGCAGTACTTC.